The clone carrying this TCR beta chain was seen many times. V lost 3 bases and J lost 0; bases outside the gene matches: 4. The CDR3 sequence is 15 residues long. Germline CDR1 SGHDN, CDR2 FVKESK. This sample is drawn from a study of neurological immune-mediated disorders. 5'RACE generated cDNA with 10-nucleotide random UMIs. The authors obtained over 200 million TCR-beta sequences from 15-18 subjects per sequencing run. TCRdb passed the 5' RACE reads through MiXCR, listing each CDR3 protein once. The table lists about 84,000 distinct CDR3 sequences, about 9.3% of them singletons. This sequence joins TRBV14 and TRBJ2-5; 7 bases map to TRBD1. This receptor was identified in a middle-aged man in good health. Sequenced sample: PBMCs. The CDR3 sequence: CASSHYDRDQETQYF. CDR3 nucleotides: TGTGCCAGCAGCCACTATGACAGGGACCAAGAGACCCAGTACTTC.